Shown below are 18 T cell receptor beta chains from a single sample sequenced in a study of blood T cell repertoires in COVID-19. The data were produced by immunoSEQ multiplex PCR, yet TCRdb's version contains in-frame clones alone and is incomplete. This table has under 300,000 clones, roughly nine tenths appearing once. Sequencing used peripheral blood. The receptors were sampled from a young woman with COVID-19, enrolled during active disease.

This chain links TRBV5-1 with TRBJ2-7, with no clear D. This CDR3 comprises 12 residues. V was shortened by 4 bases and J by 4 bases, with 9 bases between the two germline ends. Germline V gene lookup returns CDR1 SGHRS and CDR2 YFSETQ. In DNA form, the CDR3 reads TGCGCCAGCAGCCCCGACGGGTACGAGCAGTACTTC. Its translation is CASSPDGYEQYF. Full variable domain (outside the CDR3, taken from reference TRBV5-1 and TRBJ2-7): KAGVTQTPRYLIKTRGQQVTLSCSPISGHRSVSWYQQTPGQGLQFLFEYFSETQRNKGNFPGRFSGRQFSNSRSEMNVSTLELGDSALYLCASSPDGYEQYFGPGTRLTVT.

For the CDR3, the DNA is TGTGCCTGGAGTCCCCCCCGGGGGGCCGAGAACAATGAGCAGTTCTTC. Encoded protein: CAWSPPRGAENNEQFF. This chain uses TRBV30 with TRBJ2-1; possible D gene TRBD2, 7 bases. Per the germline V gene, CDR1 is GTSNPN and CDR2 is SVGIG (reference sequence). This CDR3 has 16 residues. The V gene lost 2 bases and the J gene lost 5 bases, with 19 bases spanning the gap.

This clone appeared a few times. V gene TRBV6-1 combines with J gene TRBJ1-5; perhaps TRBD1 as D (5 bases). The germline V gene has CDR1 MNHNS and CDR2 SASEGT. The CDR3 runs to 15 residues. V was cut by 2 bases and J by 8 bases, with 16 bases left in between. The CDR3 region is CASSEQAILGEPQHF. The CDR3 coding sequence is TGTGCCAGCAGTGAACAGGCAATCCTAGGGGAGCCCCAGCATTTT.

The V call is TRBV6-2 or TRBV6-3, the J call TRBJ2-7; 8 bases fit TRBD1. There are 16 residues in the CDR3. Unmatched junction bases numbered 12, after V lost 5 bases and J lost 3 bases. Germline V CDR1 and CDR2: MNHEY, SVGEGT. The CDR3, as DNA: TGTGCCAGCAGTCCGGATCCGGACAGGGTTTACTACGAGCAGTACTTC. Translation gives CASSPDPDRVYYEQYF.

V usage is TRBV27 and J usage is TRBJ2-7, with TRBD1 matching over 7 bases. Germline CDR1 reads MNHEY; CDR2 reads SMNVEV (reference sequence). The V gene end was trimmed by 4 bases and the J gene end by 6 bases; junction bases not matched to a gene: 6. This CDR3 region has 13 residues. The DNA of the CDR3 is TGTGCCAGCAGTTCCTTACAGGGGTTCGAGCAGTACTTC. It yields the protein CASSSLQGFEQYF.

This chain's CDR3 is CASSLGRGVLYEQYF. CDR3 bases: TGTGCCAGCAGTTTAGGACGGGGGGTTCTCTACGAGCAGTACTTC. The chain uses TRBV28 and TRBJ2-7, with 7 bases fitting TRBD2. CDR3 length: 15 amino acids. Per germline, CDR1 MDHEN and CDR2 SYDVKM. Trimming removed 2 bases from V and 3 bases from J; junction bases left unmatched: 7.

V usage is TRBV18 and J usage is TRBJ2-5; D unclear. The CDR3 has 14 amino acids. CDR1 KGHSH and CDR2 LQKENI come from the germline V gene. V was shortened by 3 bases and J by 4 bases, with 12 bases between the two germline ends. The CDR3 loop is CASSPRGLGETQYF. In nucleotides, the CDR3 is TGTGCCAGCTCACCCAGAGGTCTGGGAGAGACCCAGTACTTC.

The CDR3 spells CASSQGSSTDRTDTQYF. The CDR3 nucleotides are TGTGCCAGCAGCCAAGGGTCTAGCACAGATCGAACAGATACGCAGTATTTT. The chain combines TRBV4-2 with TRBJ2-3; perhaps TRBD2 as D (5 bases). The CDR3 contains 17 residues. V lost 1 base and J 3 bases, leaving 17 bases between the germline ends. Germline CDR1 and CDR2: LGHNA and YNFKEQ.

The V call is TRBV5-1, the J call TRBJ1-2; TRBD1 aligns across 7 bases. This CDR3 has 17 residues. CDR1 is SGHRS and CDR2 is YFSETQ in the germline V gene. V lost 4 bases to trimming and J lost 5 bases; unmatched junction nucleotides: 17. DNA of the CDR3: TGCGCCAGCAGCGATAGTCTAGGGACAGCCACTATGTATGGCTACACCTTC. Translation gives CASSDSLGTATMYGYTF.

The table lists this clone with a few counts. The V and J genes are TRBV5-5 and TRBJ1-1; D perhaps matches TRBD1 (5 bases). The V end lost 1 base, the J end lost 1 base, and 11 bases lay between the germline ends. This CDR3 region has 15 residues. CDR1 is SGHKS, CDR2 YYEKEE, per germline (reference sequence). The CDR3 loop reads CASSLSPGKNTEAFF. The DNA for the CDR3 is TGTGCCAGCAGCTTGTCCCCAGGGAAGAACACTGAAGCTTTCTTT.

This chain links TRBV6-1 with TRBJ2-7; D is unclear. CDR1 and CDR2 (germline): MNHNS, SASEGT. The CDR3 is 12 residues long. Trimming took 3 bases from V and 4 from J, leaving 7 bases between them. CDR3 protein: CASSESTYEQYF. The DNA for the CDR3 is TGTGCCAGCAGTGAGTCTACGTACGAGCAGTACTTC.

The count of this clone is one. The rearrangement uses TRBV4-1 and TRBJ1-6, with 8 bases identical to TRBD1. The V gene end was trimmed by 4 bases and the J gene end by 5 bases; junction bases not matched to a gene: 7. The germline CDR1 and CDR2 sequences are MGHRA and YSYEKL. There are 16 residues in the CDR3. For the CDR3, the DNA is TGCGCCAGCAGCCGTACCGGGACAGGAAATAATTCACCCCTCCACTTT. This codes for CASSRTGTGNNSPLHF.

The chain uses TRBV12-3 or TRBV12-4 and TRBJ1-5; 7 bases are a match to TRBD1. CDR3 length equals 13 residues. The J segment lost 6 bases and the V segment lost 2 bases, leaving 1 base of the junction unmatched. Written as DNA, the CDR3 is TGTGCCAGCAGTTTACAGGGGGGTCAGCCCCAGCATTTT. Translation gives CASSLQGGQPQHF.

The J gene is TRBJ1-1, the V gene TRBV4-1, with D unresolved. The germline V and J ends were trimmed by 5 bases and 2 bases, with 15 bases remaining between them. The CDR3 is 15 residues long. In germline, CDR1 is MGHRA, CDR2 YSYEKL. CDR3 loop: CASSIYPGLNTEAFF. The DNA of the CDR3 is TGCGCCAGCAGCATTTACCCAGGACTAAACACTGAAGCTTTCTTT.

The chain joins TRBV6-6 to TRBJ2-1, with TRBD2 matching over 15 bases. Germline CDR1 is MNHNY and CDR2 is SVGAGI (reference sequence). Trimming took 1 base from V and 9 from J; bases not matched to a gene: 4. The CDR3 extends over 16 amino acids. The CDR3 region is CASSYWTSGGASEQFF. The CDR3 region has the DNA TGTGCCAGCAGTTACTGGACTAGCGGGGGGGCCAGTGAGCAGTTCTTC.

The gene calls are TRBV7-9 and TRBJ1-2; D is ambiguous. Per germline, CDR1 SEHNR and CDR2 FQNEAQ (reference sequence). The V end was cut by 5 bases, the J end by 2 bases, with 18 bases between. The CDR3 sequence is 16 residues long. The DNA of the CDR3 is TGTGCCAGCAGCCGACTCGACCGGCTGGCGAACTATGGCTACACCTTC. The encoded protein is CASSRLDRLANYGYTF. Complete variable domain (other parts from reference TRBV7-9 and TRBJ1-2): DTGVSQNPRHKITKRGQNVTFRCDPISEHNRLYWYRQTLGQGPEFLTYFQNEAQLEKSRLLSDRFSAERPKGSFSTLEIQRTEQGDSAMYLCASSRLDRLANYGYTFGSGTRLTVV.

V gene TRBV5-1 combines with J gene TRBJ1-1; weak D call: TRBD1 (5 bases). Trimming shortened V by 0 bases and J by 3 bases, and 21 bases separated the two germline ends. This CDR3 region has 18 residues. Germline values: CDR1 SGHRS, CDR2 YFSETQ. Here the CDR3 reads CASSLAFSWGPRDTEAFF. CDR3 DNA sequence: TGCGCCAGCAGCTTGGCCTTCTCCTGGGGCCCTCGGGACACTGAAGCTTTCTTT.

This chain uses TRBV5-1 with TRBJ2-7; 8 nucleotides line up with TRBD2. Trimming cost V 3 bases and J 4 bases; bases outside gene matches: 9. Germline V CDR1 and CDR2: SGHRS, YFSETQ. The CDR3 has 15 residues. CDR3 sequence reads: CASSSPPGGQYEQYF. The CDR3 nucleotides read TGCGCCAGCAGCTCCCCTCCGGGGGGGCAGTACGAGCAGTACTTC.